The 32 T cell receptor beta chains below all came from one sample that was sequenced in a study of shared clonotypes between healthy human individuals. Produced via immunoSEQ multiplex PCR; TCRdb's table is partial and in-frame only. This sample yields some 2,000,000 clones, of which roughly 94% are seen a single time; more than 0.1% belongs to the top ten. The sequencing input was naive CD4+ T cells sorted from blood. Stated subset: CD45RA+ positively selected. The receptors shown here come from a man between 18 and 29 years old in good health.

A remark on this clone: Its ends do not fully match the called genes, so a read error is possible. The CDR3 loop reads CASSLDGVETQYF. As DNA, the CDR3 is TGTGCTAGCAGCTTAGACGGGGTAGAGACCCAGTACTTC. This rearrangement joins TRBV7-7 to TRBJ2-5, with D perhaps matching TRBD2 (5 bases). The CDR3 spans 13 residues. The germline V gene encodes CDR1 SSHAT and CDR2 FNYEAQ (reference sequence). Full variable domain (outside the CDR3, taken from reference TRBV7-7 and TRBJ2-5): GAGVSQSPRYKVTKRGQDVTLRCDPISSHATLYWYQQALGQGPEFLTYFNYEAQPDKSGLPSDRFSAERPEGSISTLTIQRTEQRDSAMYRCASSLDGVETQYFGPGTRLLVL.

The rearrangement uses TRBV5-4 and TRBJ2-7; D remains ambiguous. The ends were cut back, 0 bases at V and 0 bases at J, with 13 bases in the middle. The germline V gene has CDR1 SGHNT and CDR2 YYREEE (reference sequence). This CDR3 spans 16 amino acids. The CDR3 region is CASSLEGKKSSYEQYF. The CDR3 DNA follows: TGTGCCAGCAGCTTGGAGGGTAAAAAGAGCTCCTACGAGCAGTACTTC. The entire variable domain, with the rest obtained from reference TRBV5-4 and TRBJ2-7, is as follows: ETGVTQSPTHLIKTRGQQVTLRCSSQSGHNTVSWYQQALGQGPQFIFQYYREEENGRGNFPPRFSGLQFPNYSSELNVNALELDDSALYLCASSLEGKKSSYEQYFGPGTRLTVT.

The chain links TRBV7-3 to TRBJ2-3; possibly TRBD2 for D (6 bases). There are 16 residues in the CDR3. Germline lookup yields CDR1 SGHTA and CDR2 FQGTGA. The V end was cut by 5 bases, the J end by 3 bases, with 18 bases between. CDR3 region: CASSPGSGRGTDTQYF. In DNA, the CDR3 is TGTGCCAGCAGCCCCGGTTCAGGGCGGGGTACAGATACGCAGTATTTT. The entire variable domain, with the rest obtained from reference TRBV7-3 and TRBJ2-3, is as follows: GAGVSQTPSNKVTEKGKYVELRCDPISGHTALYWYRQSLGQGPEFLIYFQGTGAADDSGLPNDRFFAVRPEGSVSTLKIQRTERGDSAVYLCASSPGSGRGTDTQYFGPGTRLTVL.

V and J are TRBV6-5 and TRBJ1-3; the D is unclear. V was pared by 4 bases and J by 0 bases, with 7 bases between. The CDR3 totals 14 residues. From germline, CDR1 is MNHEY and CDR2 SVGAGI. DNA of the CDR3: TGTGCCAGCAGTTTAACCCTCTCTGGAAACACCATATATTTT. This codes for CASSLTLSGNTIYF.

The chain joins TRBV5-4 to TRBJ2-1, with 7 positions matching TRBD1. V was clipped by 4 bases and J by 6 bases; unmatched bases: 10. Germline CDR1 SGHNT, CDR2 YYREEE (reference sequence). There are 15 residues in the CDR3. The CDR3 DNA follows: TGTGCCAGCAGCCGTTCCGGGACAGAGAGCAATGAGCAGTTCTTC. It is translated as CASSRSGTESNEQFF.

This chain links TRBV7-6 with TRBJ1-6; D is uncertain. V shed 5 bases and J shed 2 bases, with 13 bases lying between them. CDR3 length: 16 residues. The germline gives CDR1 SGHVS, CDR2 FNYEAQ. The CDR3, as DNA: TGTGCCAGCAGCGCCTTCGAAGTCACCTATAATTCACCCCTCCACTTT. Protein product: CASSAFEVTYNSPLHF.

This chain links TRBV2 with TRBJ2-3; tentatively, D is TRBD2 (6 bases). Trimming shortened V by 7 bases and J by 0 bases, and 14 bases separated the two germline ends. CDR1 is SNHLY and CDR2 is FYNNEI in the germline V gene. This CDR3 contains 15 residues. CDR3 sequence reads: CASTKLAKSTDTQYF. Written as DNA, the CDR3 is TGTGCCAGCACCAAACTAGCTAAAAGCACAGATACGCAGTATTTT.

The chain carries TRBV6-1 and TRBJ1-6; D unresolved. The CDR3 totals 12 residues. With 6 bases removed from V and 2 bases from J, the gap between germline ends came to 2 bases. From germline, CDR1 is MNHNS and CDR2 SASEGT. CDR3 in DNA: TGTGCCAGCAGGACCTATAATTCACCCCTCCACTTT. It encodes CASRTYNSPLHF.

The genes are TRBV4-3 and TRBJ1-3, with TRBD1 identical over 7 bases. This CDR3 contains 17 residues. From germline, CDR1 is LGHNA and CDR2 YSLEER. V lost 0 bases to trimming and J lost 0 bases; unmatched junction nucleotides: 5. CDR3 sequence reads: CASSQETGLHSGNTIYF. In DNA form, the CDR3 reads TGCGCCAGCAGCCAAGAGACAGGGCTTCACTCTGGAAACACCATATATTTT.

Comment on this clone: A clone one base away is much larger, so this may be a read error. This same CDR3 is encoded by further DNA sequences in the sample. The chain employs TRBV5-1 and TRBJ2-7; 11 bases line up with TRBD2. The CDR3 is 15 amino acids. Germline CDR1 reads SGHRS; CDR2 reads YFSETQ. V trimming: 4 bases; J trimming: 0 bases; junction bases outside the gene matches: 3. The CDR3 protein is CASSGTSGSSYEQYF. The CDR3 bases are TGCGCCAGCAGCGGCACTAGCGGGAGCTCCTACGAGCAGTACTTC.

The chain couples TRBV12-5 to TRBJ1-1, with D perhaps TRBD1 (5 bases). The CDR3 has 11 residues. V lost 10 bases, J lost 7 bases, and 13 bases lay in between. The germline gives CDR1 LGHNT, CDR2 FRNRAP. Written as DNA, the CDR3 is TGTGCTAACCAAAGGGGAAATGAAGCTTTCTTT. It specifies CANQRGNEAFF.

The J gene is TRBJ1-6, the V gene TRBV6-5; tentative D call: TRBD1 (5 bases). Per germline, CDR1 MNHEY and CDR2 SVGAGI. The CDR3 runs to 16 residues. Trimming cost V 4 bases and J 7 bases, with 17 bases left between them. The CDR3 protein is CASSSVSPGRNSPLHF. The CDR3, as DNA: TGTGCCAGCAGTTCTGTCTCGCCAGGGCGAAATTCACCCCTCCACTTT.

The chain joins TRBV5-4 to TRBJ2-3, with 7 bases fitting TRBD1. Unmatched junction bases numbered 10, after V lost 6 bases and J lost 3 bases. CDR3 length: 15 residues. Germline values: CDR1 SGHNT, CDR2 YYREEE (reference sequence). The CDR3 DNA sequence: TGTGCCAGCAACAAACCGGGACAGATAACAGATACGCAGTATTTT. This gives the protein CASNKPGQITDTQYF.

This chain joins TRBV7-9 and TRBJ2-5, with a weak D call TRBD1 (6 bases). This CDR3 region has 15 residues. V lost 1 base to trimming and J lost 1 base, with 10 bases between them. Germline CDR1 and CDR2: SEHNR and FQNEAQ (reference sequence). The CDR3 DNA follows: TGTGCCAGCAGCTTAGTCTTAGGGGGCCAAGAGACCCAGTACTTC. Protein: CASSLVLGGQETQYF.

The chain recombines TRBV12-5 with TRBJ2-7, with D perhaps TRBD2 (5 bases). CDR1 and CDR2 from the germline V gene are LGHNT and FRNRAP. The CDR3 is 12 residues long. Trimming stripped 7 bases from V and 2 bases from J, with 9 bases between. The CDR3 DNA follows: TGTGCTAGTGCCTCGGAGGCCTACGAGCAGTACTTC. This sequence encodes CASASEAYEQYF. Full variable domain (remainder filled in from reference TRBV12-5 and TRBJ2-7): DARVTQTPRHKVTEMGQEVTMRCQPILGHNTVFWYRQTMMQGLELLAYFRNRAPLDDSGMPKDRFSAEMPDATLATLKIQPSEPRDSAVYFCASASEAYEQYFGPGTRLTVT.

CDR3 DNA: TGTGCCAGCAGCTTACGGGCAGGGGTGAACGGGGAGCTGTTTTTT. Translation: CASSLRAGVNGELFF. The rearrangement links TRBV11-2 to TRBJ2-2; D may be TRBD1 (6 bases). The V end lost 2 bases, the J end lost 7 bases, and 14 bases lay between the germline ends. From germline, CDR1 is SGHAT and CDR2 FQNNGV. The CDR3 is made up of 15 amino acids.

The rearrangement uses TRBV11-2 and TRBJ2-2; a possible D gene is TRBD1 (5 bases). V was shortened by 4 bases and J by 1 base, with 7 bases between the two germline ends. In germline, CDR1 is SGHAT, CDR2 FQNNGV. This CDR3 comprises 14 residues. CDR3 protein: CASSSQGNTGELFF. As DNA, the CDR3 is TGTGCCAGCAGCTCGCAGGGGAACACCGGGGAGCTGTTTTTT.

This clone was detected once. The chain uses TRBV6-5 and TRBJ2-5; D unresolved. The V gene lost 6 bases and the J gene lost 1 base, with 9 bases spanning the gap. The CDR3 has 13 residues. Germline CDR1 MNHEY, CDR2 SVGAGI. CDR3 in DNA: TGTGCCAGCAGCCGTAACTTCCAAGAGACCCAGTACTTC. Translation gives CASSRNFQETQYF.

CDR3 DNA: TGTGCCAGCAGCGTAGACAGGTATAGCAATCAGCCCCAGCATTTT. Its protein product is CASSVDRYSNQPQHF. V and J are TRBV7-8 and TRBJ1-5; a weak D match, TRBD1 (6 bases). Germline CDR1 is SGHVS and CDR2 is FQNEAQ. This CDR3 contains 15 residues. Between the trimmed V and J ends, which lost 5 bases and 0 bases, there was a span of 11 bases.

This chain joins TRBV6-6 and TRBJ1-4; weak D call: TRBD1 (5 bases). Trimming took off 4 bases at V and 6 bases at J, with 15 bases between the two ends. There are 15 residues in the CDR3. The germline V gene has CDR1 MNHNY and CDR2 SVGAGI (reference sequence). The CDR3, as DNA: TGTGCCAGCAGTTCCGCGACCGCGGGGGATGAAAAACTGTTTTTT. Amino acid sequence: CASSSATAGDEKLFF.

This sequence joins TRBV2 and TRBJ1-1; D uncertain. Per germline, CDR1 SNHLY and CDR2 FYNNEI. The V and J ends lost 4 bases and 1 base respectively, with 10 bases between them. The CDR3 runs to 14 residues. This CDR3 is CASSAMFGNTEAFF. DNA for the CDR3: TGTGCCAGCAGTGCTATGTTCGGGAACACTGAAGCTTTCTTT.

The chain employs TRBV7-9 and TRBJ2-3; D remains ambiguous. CDR3 length equals 15 residues. The germline CDR1 and CDR2 sequences are SEHNR and FQNEAQ (reference sequence). The V end was cut by 4 bases, the J end by 0 bases, with 11 bases between. CDR3 coding DNA: TGTGCCAGCAGCTCCAGGAAAGCTAGCACAGATACGCAGTATTTT. Its protein product is CASSSRKASTDTQYF.

The V gene is TRBV6-6, the J gene TRBJ2-7; 7 bases line up with TRBD1. Germline lookup yields CDR1 MNHNY and CDR2 SVGAGI (reference sequence). Trimming took 2 bases from V and 3 from J; bases not matched to a gene: 7. This CDR3 spans 15 amino acids. The CDR3 region is CASSYPRQGHYEQYF. CDR3 nucleotides: TGTGCCAGCAGTTACCCCCGACAGGGACACTACGAGCAGTACTTC.

To note about this clone: Other nucleotide sequences in the sample specify the same CDR3. The V gene is TRBV7-9, the J gene TRBJ1-6; 7 bases fit TRBD1. Losses at the gene ends were 3 bases for V and 7 bases for J; bases not matched to a gene: 3. This CDR3 comprises 14 residues. The germline gives CDR1 SEHNR, CDR2 FQNEAQ (reference sequence). The DNA for the CDR3 is TGTGCCAGCAGCTTGGGACAGTTAAATTCACCCCTCCACTTT. Translating it yields CASSLGQLNSPLHF.

This rearrangement joins TRBV6-1 to TRBJ2-1, with TRBD2 identical over 8 bases. This CDR3 is 19 amino acids long. Germline CDR1 is MNHNS and CDR2 is SASEGT. J lost 6 bases, V lost 4 bases, and 20 bases had no gene match. In nucleotides, the CDR3 is TGTGCCAGCAGTGCGCGAGGGGGACTAGTGCAGGGAAAAGGCAATGAGCAGTTCTTC. It specifies CASSARGGLVQGKGNEQFF.

CDR3 protein: CSVDGLAGTDTQYF. Here the CDR3 DNA reads TGCAGCGTAGATGGACTAGCGGGGACAGATACGCAGTATTTT. The chain joins TRBV29-1 to TRBJ2-3; 12 nucleotides match TRBD2. The CDR3 totals 14 residues. Trimming at V came to 6 bases and at J to 3 bases, leaving 4 bases not matched to a gene. The germline V gene has CDR1 SQVTM and CDR2 ANQGSEA.

This clone was detected ten times or more. This chain connects TRBV2 to TRBJ2-7; 13 bases are shared with TRBD2. The CDR3 totals 16 residues. V lost 5 bases, J lost 3 bases, and 7 bases stayed unmatched. CDR1 SNHLY and CDR2 FYNNEI come from the germline V gene. CDR3 region: CASSLLTSGRYYEQYF. The CDR3 DNA sequence: TGTGCCAGCAGTCTACTGACTAGCGGGAGGTACTACGAGCAGTACTTC.

The genes are TRBV9 and TRBJ1-2; 8 nucleotides agree with TRBD1. From germline, CDR1 is SGDLS and CDR2 YYNGEE. V shed 0 bases, J shed 4 bases, and the junction held 5 bases outside the gene matches. CDR3 length equals 15 residues. The CDR3: CASSVVAGGAYGYTF. In DNA form, the CDR3 reads TGTGCCAGCAGCGTAGTGGCAGGGGGCGCCTATGGCTACACCTTC.

This chain connects TRBV7-2 to TRBJ2-7; the D is unclear. The CDR3 is made up of 15 amino acids. Germline CDR1 is SGHTA and CDR2 is FQGNSA. Trimming removed 7 bases from V and 5 bases from J, with 21 bases in between. This CDR3 reads CASKVSVGQYHEQYF. CDR3 sequence (DNA): TGTGCCAGCAAGGTTTCCGTCGGCCAGTACCACGAGCAGTACTTC.

As for this clone: Other nucleotide sequences from this sample produce the same CDR3. The gene calls are TRBV20-1 and TRBJ2-1; unclear D gene. The V end was cut by 1 base, the J end by 6 bases, with 4 bases between. This CDR3 contains 11 residues. The germline gives CDR1 DFQATT, CDR2 SNEGSKA (reference sequence). The CDR3 bases are TGCAGTGCTAGAGGCGGCAATGAGCAGTTCTTC. This encodes CSARGGNEQFF.

The genes are TRBV29-1 and TRBJ2-7; D is unclear. Trimming removed 4 bases at V and 3 bases at J, with 7 bases between. The length of the CDR3 is 11 residues. The V gene's germline CDR1 is SQVTM and CDR2 ANQGSEA. Here the CDR3 reads CSVGVDYEQYF. The CDR3 nucleotides read TGCAGCGTTGGTGTCGACTACGAGCAGTACTTC.

This clone occurred a few times. V and J are TRBV7-9 and TRBJ1-6, with 7 bases aligning to TRBD1. With 2 bases clipped from V and 8 bases from J, the junction kept 3 bases outside the gene matches. The CDR3 extends over 14 amino acids. Germline CDR1 is SEHNR and CDR2 is FQNEAQ (reference sequence). The CDR3 sequence is CASSLRDSYSPLHF. Written as DNA, the CDR3 is TGTGCCAGCAGCTTAAGGGACAGCTATTCACCCCTCCACTTT. The full variable domain, its missing parts supplied by reference TRBV7-9 and TRBJ1-6, is DTGVSQNPRHKITKRGQNVTFRCDPISEHNRLYWYRQTLGQGPEFLTYFQNEAQLEKSRLLSDRFSAERPKGSFSTLEIQRTEQGDSAMYLCASSLRDSYSPLHFGNGTRLTVT.